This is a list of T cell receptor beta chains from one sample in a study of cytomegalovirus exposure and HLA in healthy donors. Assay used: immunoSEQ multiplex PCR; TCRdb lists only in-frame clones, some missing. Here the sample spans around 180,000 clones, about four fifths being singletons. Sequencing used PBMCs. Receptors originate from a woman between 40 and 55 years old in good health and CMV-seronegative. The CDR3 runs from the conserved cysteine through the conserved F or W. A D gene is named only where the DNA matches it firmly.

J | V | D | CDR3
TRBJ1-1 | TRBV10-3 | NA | CAVRHRAMNTEAFF
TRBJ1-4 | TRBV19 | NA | CASSTSPSNEKLFF
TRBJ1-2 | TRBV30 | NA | CAWLLGGGGYTF
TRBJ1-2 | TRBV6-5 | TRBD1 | CASSYGGTGFGYTF
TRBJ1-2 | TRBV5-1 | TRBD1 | CASSPLGGQGTHYGYTF
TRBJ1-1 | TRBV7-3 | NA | CASSYGGRAEAFF
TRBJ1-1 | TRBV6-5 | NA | CASSKKWTRGTEAFF
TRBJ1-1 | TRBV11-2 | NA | CASSLDAVNTEAFF
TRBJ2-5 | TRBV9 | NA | CASSPRTVTETQYF
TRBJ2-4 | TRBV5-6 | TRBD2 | CASSPGLAAIAKNIQYF
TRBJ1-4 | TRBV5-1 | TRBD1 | CASSPQGATNEKLFF
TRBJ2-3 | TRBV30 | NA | CAWSVLVRDTQYF
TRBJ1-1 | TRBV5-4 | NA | CASSQTPQEAFF
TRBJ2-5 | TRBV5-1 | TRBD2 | CASSAPGGKETQYF
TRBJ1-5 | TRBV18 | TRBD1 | CASSSGQGAGQPQHF
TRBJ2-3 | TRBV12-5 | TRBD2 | CASGSGLAGGGDTQYF
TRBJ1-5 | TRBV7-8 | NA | CASGSRGRQPQHF
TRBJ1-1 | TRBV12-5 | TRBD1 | CASGLVRDRPNTEAFF
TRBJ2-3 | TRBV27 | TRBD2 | CASSYPSGMGTDTQYF
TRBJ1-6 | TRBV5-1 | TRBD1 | CASSTDRVYSPLHF
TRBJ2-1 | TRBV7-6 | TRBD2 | CASSLEGGAGGQYNEQFF
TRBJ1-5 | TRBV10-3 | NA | CAISESLQAPSNQPQHF
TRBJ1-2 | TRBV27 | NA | CASSLAAGNYGYTF
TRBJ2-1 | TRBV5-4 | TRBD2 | CASSWGGASGLGDEQFF
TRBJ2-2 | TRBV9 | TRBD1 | CASSGPGQGTGELFF
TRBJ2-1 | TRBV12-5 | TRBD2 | CASGTGLAGATNEQFF
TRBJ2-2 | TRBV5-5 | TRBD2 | CASSGTSGSGTGELFF
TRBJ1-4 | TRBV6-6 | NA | CASSYSTSGEKLFF
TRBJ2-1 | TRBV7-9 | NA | CASSLMSANNEQFF
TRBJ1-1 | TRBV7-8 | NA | CASSLWRNTEAFF
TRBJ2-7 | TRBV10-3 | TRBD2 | CAISESISFQRERVQYF
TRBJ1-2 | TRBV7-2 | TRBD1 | CASSLGTGGLGYGYTF
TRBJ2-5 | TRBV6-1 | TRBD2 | CASSELAGGPQETQYF
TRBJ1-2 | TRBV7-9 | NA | CASSLAWGRLDGYTF
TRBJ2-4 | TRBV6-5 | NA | CASSIASDIQYF
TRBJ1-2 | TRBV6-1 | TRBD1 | CASSPRRTGGYGYTF
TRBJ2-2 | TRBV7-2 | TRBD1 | CASSLAGGPTGELFF
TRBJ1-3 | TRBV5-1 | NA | CASSRVSAEGNTIYF
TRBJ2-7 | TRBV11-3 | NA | CASSPHRDISYEQYF
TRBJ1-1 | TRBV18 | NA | CASSPSVNTEAFF